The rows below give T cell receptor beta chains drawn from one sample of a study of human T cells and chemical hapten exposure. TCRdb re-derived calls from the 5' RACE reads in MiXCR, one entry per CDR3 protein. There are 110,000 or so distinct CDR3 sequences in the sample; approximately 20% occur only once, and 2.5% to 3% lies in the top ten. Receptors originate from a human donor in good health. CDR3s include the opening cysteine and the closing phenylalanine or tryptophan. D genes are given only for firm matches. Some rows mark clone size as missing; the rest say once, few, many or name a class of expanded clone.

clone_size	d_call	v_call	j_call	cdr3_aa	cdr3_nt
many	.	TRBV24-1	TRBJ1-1	CATSAPYTEAFF	TGTGCCACCAGTGCCCCGTACACTGAAGCTTTCTTT
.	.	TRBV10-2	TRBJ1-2	CASAAGGYGYTF	TGCGCCAGCGCTGCGGGGGGCTATGGCTACACCTTC
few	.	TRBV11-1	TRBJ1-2	CASSFDSTQFYGYTF	TGTGCCAGCAGCTTTGACAGCACTCAGTTCTATGGCTACACCTTC
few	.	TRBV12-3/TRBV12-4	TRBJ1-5	CASSLSRAAQPQHF	TGTGCCAGCAGTTTAAGCAGGGCGGCTCAGCCCCAGCATTTT
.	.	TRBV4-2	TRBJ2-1	CASSQDMSGYNEQFF	TGTGCCAGCAGCCAAGATATGAGCGGGTACAATGAGCAGTTCTTC
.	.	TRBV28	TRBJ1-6	CASSLRSRVYSPLHF	TGTGCCAGCAGTTTAAGATCCAGGGTTTATTCACCCCTCCACTTT
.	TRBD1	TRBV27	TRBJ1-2	CASSLSKRGTGQANYGYTF	TGTGCCAGCAGTTTATCGAAGCGGGGGACAGGGCAAGCTAACTATGGCTACACCTTC
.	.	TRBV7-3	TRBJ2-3	CASSLLPVAYSTDTQYF	TGTGCCAGCAGCTTGCTCCCCGTAGCGTATAGCACAGATACGCAGTATTTT
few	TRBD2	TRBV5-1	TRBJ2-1	CASGRGTSVTSRHEQFF	TGCGCCAGCGGTCGAGGGACTAGCGTCACTTCAAGGCATGAGCAGTTCTTC
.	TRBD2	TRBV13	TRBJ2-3	CASSSTLAGEARATDTQYF	TGTGCCAGCAGCTCCACTCTAGCGGGAGAGGCGAGGGCTACAGATACGCAGTATTTT